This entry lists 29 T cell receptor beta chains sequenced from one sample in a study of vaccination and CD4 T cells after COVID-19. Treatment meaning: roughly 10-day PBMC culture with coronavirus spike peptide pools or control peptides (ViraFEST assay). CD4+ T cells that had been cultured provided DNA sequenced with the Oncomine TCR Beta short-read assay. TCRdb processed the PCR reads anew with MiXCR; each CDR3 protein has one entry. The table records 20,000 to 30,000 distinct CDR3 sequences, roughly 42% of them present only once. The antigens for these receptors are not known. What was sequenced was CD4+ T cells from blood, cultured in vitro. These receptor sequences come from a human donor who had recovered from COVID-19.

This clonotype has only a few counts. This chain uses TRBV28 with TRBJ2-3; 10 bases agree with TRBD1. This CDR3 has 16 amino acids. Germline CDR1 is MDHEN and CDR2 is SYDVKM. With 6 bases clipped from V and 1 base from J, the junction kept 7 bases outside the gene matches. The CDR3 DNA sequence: TGTGCCAGCAGGAGGGGACAGGGGTTTGGCACAGATACGCAGTATTTT. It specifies CASRRGQGFGTDTQYF.

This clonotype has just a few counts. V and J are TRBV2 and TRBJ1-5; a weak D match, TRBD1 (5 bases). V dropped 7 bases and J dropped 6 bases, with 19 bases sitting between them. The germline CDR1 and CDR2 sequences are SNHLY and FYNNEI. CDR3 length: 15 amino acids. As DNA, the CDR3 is TGTGCCAGCACTAGGGAGGCAGGGCGAGCTCAGCCCCAGCATTTT. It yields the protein CASTREAGRAQPQHF.

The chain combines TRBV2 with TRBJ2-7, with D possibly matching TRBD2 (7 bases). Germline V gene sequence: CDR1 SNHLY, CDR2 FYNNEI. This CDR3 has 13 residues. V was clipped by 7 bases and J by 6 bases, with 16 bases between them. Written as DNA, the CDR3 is TGTGCCAGCACGCGCGAAGGGGGGGCCGAGCAGTACTTC. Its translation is CASTREGGAEQYF.

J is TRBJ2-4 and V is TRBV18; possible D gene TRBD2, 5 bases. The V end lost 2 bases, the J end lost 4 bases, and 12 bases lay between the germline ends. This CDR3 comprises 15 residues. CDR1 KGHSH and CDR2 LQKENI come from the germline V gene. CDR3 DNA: TGTGCCAGCTCACCATCCGAGGGCACAAAAAACATTCAGTACTTC. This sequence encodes CASSPSEGTKNIQYF.

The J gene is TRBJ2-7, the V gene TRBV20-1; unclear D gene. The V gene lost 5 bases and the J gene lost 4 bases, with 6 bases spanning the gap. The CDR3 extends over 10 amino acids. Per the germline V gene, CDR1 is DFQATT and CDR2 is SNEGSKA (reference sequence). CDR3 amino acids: CSAQRYEQYF. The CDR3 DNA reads TGCAGTGCTCAGCGTTACGAGCAGTACTTC.

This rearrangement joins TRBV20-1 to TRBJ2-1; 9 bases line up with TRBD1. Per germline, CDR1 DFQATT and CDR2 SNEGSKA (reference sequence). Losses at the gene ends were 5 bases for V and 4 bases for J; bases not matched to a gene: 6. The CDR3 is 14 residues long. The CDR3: CSAEQGARYNEQFF. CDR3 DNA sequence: TGCAGTGCTGAACAGGGGGCACGGTACAATGAGCAGTTCTTC.

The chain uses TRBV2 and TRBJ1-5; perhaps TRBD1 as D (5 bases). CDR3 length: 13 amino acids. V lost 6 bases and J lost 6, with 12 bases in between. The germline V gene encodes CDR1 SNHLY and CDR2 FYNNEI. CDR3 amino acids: CASRDNAFQPQHF. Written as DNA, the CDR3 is TGTGCCAGCAGGGACAATGCGTTTCAGCCCCAGCATTTT.

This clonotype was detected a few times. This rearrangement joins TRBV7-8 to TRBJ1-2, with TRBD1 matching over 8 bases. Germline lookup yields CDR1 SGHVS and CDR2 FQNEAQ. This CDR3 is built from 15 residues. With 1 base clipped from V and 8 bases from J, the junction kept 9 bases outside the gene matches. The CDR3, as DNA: TGTGCCAGCAGCTTAGTTAAGGGCAGGGGGCAAGGCTACACCTTC. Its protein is CASSLVKGRGQGYTF.

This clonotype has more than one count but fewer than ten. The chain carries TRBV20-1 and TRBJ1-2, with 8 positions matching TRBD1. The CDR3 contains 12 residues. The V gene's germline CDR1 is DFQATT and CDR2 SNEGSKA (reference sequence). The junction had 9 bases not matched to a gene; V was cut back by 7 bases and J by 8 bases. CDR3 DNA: TGCAGTGTCCCCGACAGGGGAGGGGGCTACACCTTC. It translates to CSVPDRGGGYTF.

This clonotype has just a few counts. CDR3 sequence: CASSYGPPGQGVSYNSPLHF. CDR3 DNA sequence: TGTGCCAGCAGTTACGGCCCTCCGGGACAGGGGGTATCCTATAATTCACCCCTCCACTTT. This chain uses TRBV6-5 with TRBJ1-6; 11 bases are a match to TRBD1. The germline V gene has CDR1 MNHEY and CDR2 SVGAGI. Trimming cost V 2 bases and J 1 base; bases outside gene matches: 10. The CDR3 extends over 20 amino acids.

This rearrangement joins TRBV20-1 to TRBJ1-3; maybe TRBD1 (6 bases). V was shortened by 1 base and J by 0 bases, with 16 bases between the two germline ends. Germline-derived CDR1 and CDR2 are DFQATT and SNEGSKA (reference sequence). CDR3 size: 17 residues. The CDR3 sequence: CSARAPLGHLSGNTIYF. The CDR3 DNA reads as TGCAGTGCTAGAGCGCCCCTGGGACATCTCTCTGGAAACACCATATATTTT.

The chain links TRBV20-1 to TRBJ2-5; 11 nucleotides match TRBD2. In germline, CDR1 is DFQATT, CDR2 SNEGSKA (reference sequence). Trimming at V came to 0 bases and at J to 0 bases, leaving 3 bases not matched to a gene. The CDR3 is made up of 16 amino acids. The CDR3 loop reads CSARDGTSGYQETQYF. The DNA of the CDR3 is TGCAGTGCTAGAGATGGGACTAGCGGCTACCAAGAGACCCAGTACTTC.

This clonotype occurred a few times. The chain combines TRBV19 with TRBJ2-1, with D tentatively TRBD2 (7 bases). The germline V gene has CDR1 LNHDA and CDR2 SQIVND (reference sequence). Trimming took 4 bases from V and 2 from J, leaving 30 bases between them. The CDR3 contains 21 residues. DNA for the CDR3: TGTGCCAGTAGTACCCCTCTACAGGGCGGTATCGGGAGGAGAACCTACAATGAGCAGTTCTTC. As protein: CASSTPLQGGIGRRTYNEQFF.

Here the CDR3 reads CASEWGQGYGGYTF. CDR3 DNA: TGTGCCAGCGAATGGGGACAGGGTTACGGAGGCTACACCTTC. The chain links TRBV2 to TRBJ1-2, with TRBD1 matching over 9 bases. The CDR3 length is 14 residues. Trimming at V came to 8 bases and at J to 8 bases, leaving 12 bases not matched to a gene. Looked up from germline, CDR1 is SNHLY and CDR2 is FYNNEI.

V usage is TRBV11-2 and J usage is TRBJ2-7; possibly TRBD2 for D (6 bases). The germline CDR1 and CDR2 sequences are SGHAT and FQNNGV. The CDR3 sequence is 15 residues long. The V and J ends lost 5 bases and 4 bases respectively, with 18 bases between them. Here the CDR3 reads CASSAHPGLFYEQYF. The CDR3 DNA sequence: TGTGCCAGCAGCGCCCACCCGGGACTGTTTTACGAGCAGTACTTC.

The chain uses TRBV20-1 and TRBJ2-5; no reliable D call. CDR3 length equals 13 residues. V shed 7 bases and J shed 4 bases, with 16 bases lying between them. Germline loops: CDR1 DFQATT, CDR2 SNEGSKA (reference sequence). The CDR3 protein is CSGKKAGLETQYF. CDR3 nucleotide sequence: TGCAGTGGGAAGAAGGCAGGCCTAGAGACCCAGTACTTC.

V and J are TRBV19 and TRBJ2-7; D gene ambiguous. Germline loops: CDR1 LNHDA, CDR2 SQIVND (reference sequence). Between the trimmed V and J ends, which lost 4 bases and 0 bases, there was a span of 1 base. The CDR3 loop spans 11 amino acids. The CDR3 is CASSNSYEQYF. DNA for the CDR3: TGTGCCAGTAGTAACTCCTACGAGCAGTACTTC. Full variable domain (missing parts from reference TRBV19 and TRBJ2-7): DGGITQSPKYLFRKEGQNVTLSCEQNLNHDAMYWYRQDPGQGLRLIYYSQIVNDFQKGDIAEGYSVSREKKESFPLTVTSAQKNPTAFYLCASSNSYEQYFGPGTRLTVT.

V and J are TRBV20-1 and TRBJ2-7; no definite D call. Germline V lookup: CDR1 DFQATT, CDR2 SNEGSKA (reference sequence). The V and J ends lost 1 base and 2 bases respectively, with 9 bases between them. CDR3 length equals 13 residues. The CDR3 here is CSARAGTTYEQYF. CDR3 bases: TGCAGTGCTAGAGCTGGTACAACCTACGAGCAGTACTTC.

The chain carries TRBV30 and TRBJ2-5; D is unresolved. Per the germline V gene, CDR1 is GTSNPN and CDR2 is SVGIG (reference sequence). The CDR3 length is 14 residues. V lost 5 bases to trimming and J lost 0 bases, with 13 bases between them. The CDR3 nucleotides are TGTGCCTGGGGACGAGTTACTTACCAAGAGACCCAGTACTTC. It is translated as CAWGRVTYQETQYF.

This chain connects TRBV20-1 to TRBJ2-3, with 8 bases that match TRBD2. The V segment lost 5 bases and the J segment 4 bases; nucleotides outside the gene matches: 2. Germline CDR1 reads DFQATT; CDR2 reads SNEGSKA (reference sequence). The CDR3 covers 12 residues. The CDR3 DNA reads TGCAGTGCTGCCGGGGGGGCAGATACGCAGTATTTT. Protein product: CSAAGGADTQYF.

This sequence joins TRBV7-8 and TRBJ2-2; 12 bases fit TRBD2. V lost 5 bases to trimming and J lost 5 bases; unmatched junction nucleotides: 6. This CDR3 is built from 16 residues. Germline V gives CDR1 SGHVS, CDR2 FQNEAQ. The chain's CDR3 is CASSARTSGKTGELFF. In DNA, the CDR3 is TGTGCCAGCAGCGCTCGGACTAGCGGGAAAACCGGGGAGCTGTTTTTT.

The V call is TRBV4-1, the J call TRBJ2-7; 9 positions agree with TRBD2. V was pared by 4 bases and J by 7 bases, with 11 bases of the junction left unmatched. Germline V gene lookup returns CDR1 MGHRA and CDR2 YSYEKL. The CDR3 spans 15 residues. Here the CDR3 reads CASSLRLAEELEQYF. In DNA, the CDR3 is TGCGCCAGCAGCCTCAGACTAGCGGAGGAGTTGGAGCAGTACTTC.

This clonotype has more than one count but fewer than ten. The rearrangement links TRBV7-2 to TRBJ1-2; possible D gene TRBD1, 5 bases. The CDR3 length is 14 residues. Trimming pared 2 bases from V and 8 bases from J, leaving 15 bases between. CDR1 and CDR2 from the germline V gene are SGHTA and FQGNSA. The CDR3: CASSLTQGLRGYTF. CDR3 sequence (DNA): TGTGCCAGCAGCTTAACCCAGGGTTTAAGGGGCTACACCTTC. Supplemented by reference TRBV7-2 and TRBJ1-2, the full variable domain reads GAGVSQSPSNKVTEKGKDVELRCDPISGHTALYWYRQSLGQGLEFLIYFQGNSAPDKSGLPSDRFSAERTGGSVSTLTIQRTQQEDSAVYLCASSLTQGLRGYTFGSGTRLTVV.

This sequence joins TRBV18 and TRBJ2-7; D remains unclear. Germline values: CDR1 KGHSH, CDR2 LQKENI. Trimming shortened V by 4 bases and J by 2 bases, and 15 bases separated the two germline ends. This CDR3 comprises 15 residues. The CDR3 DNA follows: TGTGCCAGCTCACTAGCCGCCCTGGTACCCTACGAGCAGTACTTC. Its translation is CASSLAALVPYEQYF.

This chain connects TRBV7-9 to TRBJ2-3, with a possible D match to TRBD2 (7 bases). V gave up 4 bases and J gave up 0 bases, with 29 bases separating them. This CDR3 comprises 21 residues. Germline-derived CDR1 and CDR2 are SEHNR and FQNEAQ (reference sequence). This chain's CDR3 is CASSSVRLRGGYTTSTDTQYF. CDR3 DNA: TGTGCCAGCAGCTCGGTCCGCCTTAGGGGGGGATATACCACTAGCACAGATACGCAGTATTTT.

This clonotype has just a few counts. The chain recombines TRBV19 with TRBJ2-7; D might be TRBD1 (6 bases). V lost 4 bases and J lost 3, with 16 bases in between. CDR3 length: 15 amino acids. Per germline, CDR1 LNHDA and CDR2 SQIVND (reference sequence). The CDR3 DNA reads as TGTGCCAGTAGTAGGTATCGGACAGAGAGCTACGAGCAGTACTTC. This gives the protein CASSRYRTESYEQYF. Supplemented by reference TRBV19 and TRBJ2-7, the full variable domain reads DGGITQSPKYLFRKEGQNVTLSCEQNLNHDAMYWYRQDPGQGLRLIYYSQIVNDFQKGDIAEGYSVSREKKESFPLTVTSAQKNPTAFYLCASSRYRTESYEQYFGPGTRLTVT.

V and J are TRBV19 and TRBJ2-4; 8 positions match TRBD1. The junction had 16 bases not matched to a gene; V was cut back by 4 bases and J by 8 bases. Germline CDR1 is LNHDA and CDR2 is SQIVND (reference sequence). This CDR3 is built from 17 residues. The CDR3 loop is CASSRYETGTGRDIQYF. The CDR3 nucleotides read TGTGCCAGTAGTAGATACGAGACTGGGACAGGCAGGGACATTCAGTACTTC. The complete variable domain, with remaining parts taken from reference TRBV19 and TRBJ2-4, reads DGGITQSPKYLFRKEGQNVTLSCEQNLNHDAMYWYRQDPGQGLRLIYYSQIVNDFQKGDIAEGYSVSREKKESFPLTVTSAQKNPTAFYLCASSRYETGTGRDIQYFGAGTRLSVL.

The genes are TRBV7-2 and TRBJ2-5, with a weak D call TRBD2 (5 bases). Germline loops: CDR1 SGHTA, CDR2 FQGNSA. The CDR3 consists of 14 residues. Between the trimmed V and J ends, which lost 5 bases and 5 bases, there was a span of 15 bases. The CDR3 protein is CASSQDRGQETQYF. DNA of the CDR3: TGTGCCAGCAGCCAAGACCGGGGTCAGGAGACCCAGTACTTC. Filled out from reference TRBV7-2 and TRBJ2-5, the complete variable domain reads GAGVSQSPSNKVTEKGKDVELRCDPISGHTALYWYRQSLGQGLEFLIYFQGNSAPDKSGLPSDRFSAERTGGSVSTLTIQRTQQEDSAVYLCASSQDRGQETQYFGPGTRLLVL.

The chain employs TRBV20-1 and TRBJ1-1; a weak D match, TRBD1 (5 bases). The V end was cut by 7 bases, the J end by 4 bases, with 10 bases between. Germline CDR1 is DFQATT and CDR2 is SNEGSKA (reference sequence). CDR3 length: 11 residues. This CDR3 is CSGDGSTEAFF. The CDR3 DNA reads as TGCAGTGGGGACGGGTCCACTGAAGCTTTCTTT.